This is a list of T cell receptor beta chains from one sample in a study of blood T cell repertoires in COVID-19. The assay was immunoSEQ multiplex PCR, and TCRdb's table has in-frame clones only and misses some. Among under 350,000 clones listed, 80% to 90% were seen once. Sequencing input: peripheral blood. Receptors originate from a middle-aged man with acute or convalescent COVID-19. CDR3s include the opening cysteine and the closing phenylalanine or tryptophan. Fields, in order: V gene, CDR3 length, J gene, CDR3 protein.

TRBV3-1/TRBV3-2	17	TRBJ1-4	CASSRMYTDGTNEKLFF
TRBV2	16	TRBJ2-2	CASSPMPGRVRWELFF
TRBV5-5	14	TRBJ1-4	CASSSDSYGEKLFF
TRBV7-2	14	TRBJ2-1	CASRSGGAGNEQFF
TRBV5-4	13	TRBJ1-2	CASSPRTVNGYTF
TRBV6-6	12	TRBJ2-1	CASMVHTNEQFF
TRBV6-5	13	TRBJ1-2	CASSYGRFYGYTF
TRBV7-2	13	TRBJ1-1	CASSRGIVTEAFF
TRBV5-6	13	TRBJ2-5	CASSFQGGETQYF
TRBV4-2	19	TRBJ2-7	CASSQDYWAGGQASYEQYF
TRBV3-1/TRBV3-2	12	TRBJ2-2	CASSLGQGGLFF
TRBV10-3	13	TRBJ1-2	CAIRTGGLYGYTF
TRBV4-2	14	TRBJ1-5	CASSQSQAPGAQHF
TRBV12-3/TRBV12-4	12	TRBJ2-7	CASSPRDSEQYF
TRBV24-1	14	TRBJ2-1	CATKGTSGDNEQFF
TRBV5-1	15	TRBJ1-3	CASSLAPGTGNTIYF
TRBV5-4	13	TRBJ2-3	CASSLRGEDTQYF
TRBV10-3	13	TRBJ1-4	CAISGTGDEKLFF
TRBV24-1	12	TRBJ1-1	CATSGDSTEAFF
TRBV30	12	TRBJ2-7	CAWGRFNYEQYF
TRBV19	13	TRBJ2-2	CATWTVTTGELFF
TRBV12-3/TRBV12-4	11	TRBJ1-4	CASTHGEKLFF
TRBV11-3	16	TRBJ2-2	CASSLDWGPSTGELFF
TRBV20-1	11	TRBJ2-1	CSAPEGPEQFF
TRBV3-1/TRBV3-2	14	TRBJ1-1	CASSPRTGNTEAFF
TRBV6-5	16	TRBJ1-2	CASSSAGGRGNYGYTF
TRBV2	15	TRBJ2-3	CASSEVLANPDTQYF
TRBV5-1	15	TRBJ1-1	CASSSDRDFWTEAFF
TRBV2	15	TRBJ2-7	CASSTLGQGAYEQYF
TRBV5-1	16	TRBJ2-3	CASSSRRASGVDTQYF
TRBV19	15	TRBJ1-4	CASSNRGRGNEKLFF
TRBV5-1	14	TRBJ2-1	CASSPGGRNNEQFF
TRBV18	14	TRBJ1-1	CASSPQTGNTEAFF
TRBV7-8	16	TRBJ2-2	CASSYDTGGYTGELFF
TRBV29-1	16	TRBJ2-1	CSVEVRDREYYNEQFF
TRBV7-8	14	TRBJ1-6	CASSLDRGLSPLHF
TRBV19	15	TRBJ1-5	CASSIGGGADQPQHF
TRBV7-6	12	TRBJ2-2	CASSFPVGELFF
TRBV5-1	14	TRBJ1-2	CASSSDSLFNGYTF
TRBV7-2	16	TRBJ2-5	CASSPRLAGGRETQYF
TRBV19	15	TRBJ2-4	CASRTWDSAWDIQYF
TRBV27	13	TRBJ2-7	CASRRTGSNEQYF
TRBV9	15	TRBJ1-2	CASSVDNRVVDGYTF
TRBV3-1/TRBV3-2	13	TRBJ2-1	CASSIRGGYEQFF
TRBV7-9	13	TRBJ2-7	CASSLALVGEQYF
TRBV5-6	14	TRBJ1-5	CASSLRGFAQPQHF
TRBV5-8	15	TRBJ2-7	CASSLEPRVGYEQYF
TRBV19	17	TRBJ2-2	CASSTNPPTGWAGELFF
TRBV2	15	TRBJ1-2	CASSEVGQSNYGYTF
TRBV27	17	TRBJ2-7	CASSLSAPAPGGYEQYF
TRBV11-3	13	TRBJ1-1	CASSTREGTEAFF
TRBV5-5	14	TRBJ2-7	CASSLAVHSYEQYF
TRBV5-1	13	TRBJ1-6	CASSLGSNSPLHF
TRBV10-3	14	TRBJ1-3	CAISGTASGNTIYF
TRBV7-2	15	TRBJ2-7	CASSLVNGGPYEQYF
TRBV3-1/TRBV3-2	13	TRBJ2-1	CASSQSLAGEQFF